Below, 7 T cell receptor beta chains from the same sample are listed, as sequenced in a study of spatial heterogeneity in lung cancer (dated by TCRdb to about 2019). Library preparation employed 5' RACE. TCRdb lists the instrument as NextSeq 500. TCRdb took the public reads, trimmed them with fastp at Q25, ran MiXCR for clone calling and kept in-frame beta chains. Every entry covers one CDR3 protein and lists the most common genes and DNA from its rows. The table for this sample lists over 2,500 distinct CDR3 sequences; 4% to 4.5% of them were counted only once. Together, the top ten hold about 27% of the sample. The sample's time point label is to be understood as: sample taken at primary tumor resection. For TCR sequencing, whole RNA was extracted from tumor and nontumor lung tissue, or from cryopreserved PBMC samples, and no cell sorting was done. Specimen: normal lung tissue next to the tumor, collected at surgery. These receptors all stem from a female donor with early-stage non-small cell lung cancer.

By sample fraction, this clonotype is medium-sized (0.01 to 0.1%). A library prepared for alpha chains yielded this beta chain as an off-target read; its size is of little meaning. V is TRBV9 and J is TRBJ2-3; possibly TRBD1 for D (5 bases). In germline, CDR1 is SGDLS, CDR2 YYNGEE. V was pared by 3 bases and J by 0 bases, with 11 bases between. CDR3 size: 15 residues. The CDR3: CASSADGQSTDTQYF. CDR3 DNA: TGTGCCAGCAGCGCCGATGGACAAAGCACAGATACGCAGTATTTT.

By share, this clonotype counts as medium-sized. A library made for alpha chains picked up this beta chain off target, so its size means little. The chain carries TRBV28 and TRBJ2-1; 9 nucleotides agree with TRBD1. In germline, CDR1 is MDHEN, CDR2 SYDVKM. Losses at the gene ends were 5 bases for V and 2 bases for J; bases not matched to a gene: 4. The CDR3 runs 15 residues. The CDR3 region is CASSVGTGTYNEQFF. CDR3 bases: TGTGCCAGCAGTGTTGGGACAGGGACCTACAATGAGCAGTTCTTC.

In this sample, this clonotype is medium-sized. This beta chain came through as a stray read in a library set up for alpha chains, and its size says little. The chain links TRBV11-2 to TRBJ2-7; perhaps TRBD2 as D (5 bases). CDR1 SGHAT and CDR2 FQNNGV come from the germline V gene. V shed 0 bases and J shed 5 bases, with 8 bases lying between them. This CDR3 region has 13 residues. The CDR3 nucleotides are TGTGCCAGCAGCTTAGATATGAGGGACGAGCAGTACTTC. Amino acids: CASSLDMRDEQYF.

This clonotype is categorized as medium-sized. Little can be read into the size of this beta chain, an off-target read in a library designed for alpha chains. The J gene is TRBJ2-1, the V gene TRBV7-3; TRBD2 matches at 7 bases. V lost 1 base, J lost 8 bases, and 5 bases stayed unmatched. Germline CDR1 and CDR2: SGHTA and FQGTGA. The CDR3 contains 14 residues. In DNA form, the CDR3 reads TGTGCCAGCAGCTTAATGGGGAGGGACGATGAGCAGTTCTTC. Translated: CASSLMGRDDEQFF.

This clonotype counts as medium-sized. This beta chain lies outside the target of a library built for alpha chains; its clone size means little. The V call is TRBV11-1, the J call TRBJ2-3; D call uncertain. This CDR3 is 16 amino acids long. Trimming removed 1 base from V and 0 bases from J, with 11 bases in between. Germline assignment: CDR1 SGHAT and CDR2 FQDESV (reference sequence). The CDR3 loop reads CASSLDTFSSTDTQYF. Here the CDR3 DNA reads TGTGCCAGCAGCTTAGATACCTTCTCTAGCACAGATACGCAGTATTTT.

Ten or more counts support this clonotype. Because the library targeted alpha chains, this beta chain is an off-target read whose size means little. The V and J genes are TRBV24-1 and TRBJ1-1; D is undetermined. The germline V gene has CDR1 KGHDR and CDR2 SFDVKD. The CDR3 consists of 13 residues. The V end was cut by 4 bases, the J end by 0 bases, with 5 bases between. This CDR3 is CATSDSLNTEAFF. CDR3 nucleotides: TGTGCCACCAGTGACAGTTTGAACACTGAAGCTTTCTTT.

By its share, this clonotype is medium-sized. Found in a library prepared for alpha chains, this beta chain is an off-target read, and its abundance has little meaning. This CDR3 is CASSKGDRGPSGANVLTF. CDR3 coding DNA: TGTGCCAGCAGCAAAGGGGACAGGGGCCCCTCTGGGGCCAACGTCCTGACTTTC. The chain combines TRBV7-3 with TRBJ2-6, with 10 bases that match TRBD1. CDR1 is SGHTA, CDR2 FQGTGA, per germline. The CDR3 has 18 amino acids. With V trimmed by 5 bases and J by 0 bases, 7 bases remained unmatched.